A single sample gave rise to the 28 T cell receptor beta chains below, sequenced in a study of a mutant IDH1 vaccine in newly diagnosed glioma. Described time point: week 5, during vaccination. Each vaccine dose was 300 ug of mutant IDH1 20-mer peptide, with topical imiquimod. These receptors are not linked to any known antigen. The repertoire was sequenced with immunoSEQ multiplex PCR; TCRdb's copy has only in-frame clones and lacks some. The sample lists fewer than 35,000 clones, around 60% occurring once. Here the sequenced sample was PBMCs, taken from a glioma patient whose treatment included an IDH1 peptide vaccine. These receptors were collected from a woman under 30 with glioma.

The chain uses TRBV5-1 and TRBJ1-1; D gene unclear. V lost 3 bases and J lost 1, with 16 bases in between. The CDR3 spans 16 residues. The germline CDR1 and CDR2 sequences are SGHRS and YFSETQ. The CDR3 bases are TGCGCCAGCAGCTCAGTTGTCTTCGACGGGAACACTGAAGCTTTCTTT. It specifies CASSSVVFDGNTEAFF.

The chain carries TRBV18 and TRBJ1-2; 12 nucleotides align to TRBD1. This CDR3 has 15 amino acids. V shed 2 bases and J 8 bases; nucleotides not matched to a gene: 6. The germline V gene encodes CDR1 KGHSH and CDR2 LQKENI. The CDR3 region is CASSPGTGGVGGYTF. The CDR3 coding sequence is TGTGCCAGCTCACCAGGGACAGGGGGCGTTGGGGGCTACACCTTC.

CDR3 sequence reads: CASSLVGGAYGYTF. The CDR3 bases are TGCGCCAGCAGCTTGGTGGGGGGGGCCTATGGCTACACCTTC. The rearrangement uses TRBV5-1 and TRBJ1-2, with a possible D match to TRBD1 (6 bases). Trimming removed 0 bases from V and 4 bases from J, with 10 bases in between. In germline, CDR1 is SGHRS, CDR2 YFSETQ. This CDR3 is built from 14 residues.

This clone showed up just once. The CDR3 sequence is CASSSGGPTYF. Written as DNA, the CDR3 is TGTGCCAGCAGTTCCGGTGGGCCCACATACTTC. V and J are TRBV27 and TRBJ2-4; no firm D call. V was clipped by 4 bases and J by 16 bases, with 14 bases between them. The CDR3 has 11 residues. The germline gives CDR1 MNHEY, CDR2 SMNVEV (reference sequence).

Only one count was recorded for this clone. V usage is TRBV13 and J usage is TRBJ2-2, with a tentative D call TRBD2 (6 bases). Germline CDR1 reads PRHDT; CDR2 reads FYEKMQ (reference sequence). The V and J ends lost 7 bases and 4 bases respectively, with 13 bases between them. The CDR3 covers 14 residues. Here the CDR3 DNA reads TGTGCCAGCACCCGGGAGCAGGGCACCGGGGAGCTGTTTTTT. It encodes CASTREQGTGELFF.

The J gene is TRBJ2-7, the V gene TRBV7-2; 10 bases agree with TRBD1. The germline gives CDR1 SGHTA, CDR2 FQGNSA. Trimming cost V 4 bases and J 7 bases; bases outside gene matches: 10. CDR3 size: 15 residues. The CDR3 coding sequence is TGTGCCAGCAGCTACGGGACAGGGGCCCCGGTTGAGCAGTACTTC. Translation: CASSYGTGAPVEQYF. The entire variable domain, with the rest obtained from reference TRBV7-2 and TRBJ2-7, is as follows: GAGVSQSPSNKVTEKGKDVELRCDPISGHTALYWYRQSLGQGLEFLIYFQGNSAPDKSGLPSDRFSAERTGGSVSTLTIQRTQQEDSAVYLCASSYGTGAPVEQYFGPGTRLTVT.

V usage is TRBV18 and J usage is TRBJ2-2; D is uncertain. The CDR3 has 17 residues. The germline V gene encodes CDR1 KGHSH and CDR2 LQKENI. V gave up 1 base and J gave up 0 bases, with 12 bases separating them. CDR3 residues: CASSPRRMTSNTGELFF. The CDR3 nucleotides read TGTGCCAGCTCACCACGGAGAATGACATCGAACACCGGGGAGCTGTTTTTT.

This clone was found once. The chain combines TRBV11-1 with TRBJ2-7; D is perhaps TRBD2 (5 bases). Trimming cost V 5 bases and J 1 base, with 12 bases left between them. The CDR3 sequence is 14 residues long. Germline V gene data show CDR1 as SGHAT and CDR2 as FQDESV (reference sequence). The DNA of the CDR3 is TGTGCCAGCAGCGTGAAAAGGGAGTCCTACGAGCAGTACTTC. Translation gives CASSVKRESYEQYF.

The chain recombines TRBV5-1 with TRBJ1-1; D call uncertain. Deletions cut 0 bases from V and 0 bases from J, with 6 bases between. Germline loops: CDR1 SGHRS, CDR2 YFSETQ. The CDR3 has 14 amino acids. The CDR3 nucleotides are TGCGCCAGCAGCTTGGCCGGGATGAACACTGAAGCTTTCTTT. Protein: CASSLAGMNTEAFF.

This chain uses TRBV29-1 with TRBJ2-7; the D call may be TRBD1 or TRBD2 (5 bases each). Trimming shortened V by 4 bases and J by 3 bases, and 13 bases separated the two germline ends. This CDR3 has 13 residues. CDR1 is SQVTM and CDR2 is ANQGSEA in the germline V gene. CDR3 sequence (DNA): TGCAGCGTTGTGTACGGGGCCAGCTACGAGCAGTACTTC. Its translation is CSVVYGASYEQYF.

This clone was seen only a few times. The chain carries TRBV5-1 and TRBJ1-4; D gene uncertain. The V gene's germline CDR1 is SGHRS and CDR2 YFSETQ. With 4 bases removed from V and 8 bases from J, the gap between germline ends came to 18 bases. This CDR3 is built from 15 residues. In DNA form, the CDR3 reads TGCGCCAGCAGCCCAGTCGGAGGTTCACAGGAAAAACTGTTTTTT. Residues: CASSPVGGSQEKLFF. Complete variable domain (other parts from reference TRBV5-1 and TRBJ1-4): KAGVTQTPRYLIKTRGQQVTLSCSPISGHRSVSWYQQTPGQGLQFLFEYFSETQRNKGNFPGRFSGRQFSNSRSEMNVSTLELGDSALYLCASSPVGGSQEKLFFGSGTQLSVL.

The chain couples TRBV6-5 to TRBJ2-7; 14 positions agree with TRBD2. The CDR3 covers 15 residues. Germline V gives CDR1 MNHEY, CDR2 SVGAGI. V gave up 6 bases and J gave up 6 bases; unmatched junction bases: 7. The CDR3 region has the DNA TGTGCCAGCAGACGACCCGGACTAGCGGGAGGCGAGCAGTACTTC. Protein sequence: CASRRPGLAGGEQYF.

This clone came up a few times. The chain has TRBV10-3 and TRBJ1-5; possibly TRBD1 for D (5 bases). In germline, CDR1 is ENHRY, CDR2 SYGVKD. The CDR3 runs 13 residues. V was shortened by 11 bases and J by 6 bases, with 17 bases between the two germline ends. CDR3 residues: CAAERKRGQPQHF. The CDR3 region has the DNA TGTGCCGCGGAGAGAAAGAGGGGTCAGCCCCAGCATTTT.

This clone was detected a few times. The CDR3 nucleotides are TGTGCCAGCAGTGGGCCGGGACAGGGGAACACTGAAGCTTTCTTT. Translating gives CASSGPGQGNTEAFF. The chain couples TRBV2 to TRBJ1-1; TRBD1 aligns across 9 bases. The CDR3 extends over 15 amino acids. Germline-derived CDR1 and CDR2 are SNHLY and FYNNEI. Unmatched junction bases numbered 4, after V lost 4 bases and J lost 1 base.

This clone was picked up a small number of times. The chain links TRBV18 to TRBJ1-1; TRBD1 agrees at 12 bases. This CDR3 has 14 residues. Germline V gene lookup returns CDR1 KGHSH and CDR2 LQKENI. V was clipped by 6 bases and J by 4 bases; unmatched bases: 3. The DNA of the CDR3 is TGTGCCAGCTCGGGACAGGGGGCTTCCACTGAAGCTTTCTTT. This gives the protein CASSGQGASTEAFF.

This clone showed up just once. V gene TRBV5-1 combines with J gene TRBJ2-5; possibly TRBD2 for D (5 bases). Looked up from germline, CDR1 is SGHRS and CDR2 is YFSETQ. The CDR3 sequence is 14 residues long. The V gene lost 5 bases and the J gene lost 3 bases, with 14 bases spanning the gap. CDR3 sequence: CASRALGSEETQYF. The CDR3 DNA follows: TGCGCCAGCAGAGCCTTGGGGAGTGAAGAGACCCAGTACTTC.

The chain employs TRBV14 and TRBJ2-1, with D uncertain. Germline V gene data show CDR1 as SGHDN and CDR2 as FVKESK. V was trimmed by 3 bases and J by 7 bases, leaving 4 bases between them. CDR3 size: 11 residues. The DNA for the CDR3 is TGTGCCAGCAGCCAGGGAAATGAGCAGTTCTTC. Translated, it gives CASSQGNEQFF.

This clone is labeled medium-sized. The chain joins TRBV7-8 to TRBJ1-5, with TRBD1 identical over 8 bases. Germline loops: CDR1 SGHVS, CDR2 FQNEAQ. After removal of 1 base from V and 3 bases from J, the junction contained 2 bases not matched to a gene. The CDR3 spans 15 residues. The DNA of the CDR3 is TGTGCCAGCAGCTTAGGACAGGGGAACAATCAGCCCCAGCATTTT. Translating gives CASSLGQGNNQPQHF.

The chain couples TRBV5-1 to TRBJ1-4; D uncertain. The length of the CDR3 is 16 residues. Between the trimmed V and J ends, which lost 4 bases and 0 bases, there was a span of 13 bases. Germline V gene lookup returns CDR1 SGHRS and CDR2 YFSETQ. The CDR3 reads CASSPGNSATNEKLFF. For the CDR3, the DNA is TGCGCCAGCAGCCCCGGCAATTCTGCAACTAATGAAAAACTGTTTTTT.

This chain joins TRBV7-2 and TRBJ2-1; 7 bases line up with TRBD1. The CDR3 spans 15 residues. Germline V gene sequence: CDR1 SGHTA, CDR2 FQGNSA. V lost 5 bases, J lost 5 bases, and 9 bases stayed unmatched. The CDR3 sequence is CASSADRERNNEQFF. DNA of the CDR3: TGTGCCAGCAGCGCCGACAGGGAAAGAAACAATGAGCAGTTCTTC.

The chain couples TRBV28 to TRBJ2-1; D remains unclear. The length of the CDR3 is 11 residues. Trimming took off 3 bases at V and 10 bases at J, with 7 bases between the two ends. CDR1 and CDR2 (germline): MDHEN, SYDVKM. DNA for the CDR3: TGTGCCAGCAGTTTCGGAAGAGAGCAGTTCTTC. Amino acid sequence: CASSFGREQFF. The full variable domain, rest sourced from reference TRBV28 and TRBJ2-1, is DVKVTQSSRYLVKRTGEKVFLECVQDMDHENMFWYRQDPGLGLRLIYFSYDVKMKEKGDIPEGYSVSREKKERFSLILESASTNQTSMYLCASSFGREQFFGPGTRLTVL.

The chain joins TRBV6-5 to TRBJ2-5, with D possibly matching TRBD2 (6 bases). The CDR3 runs to 15 residues. V was pared by 5 bases and J by 5 bases, with 18 bases between. Germline-derived CDR1 and CDR2 are MNHEY and SVGAGI. CDR3 residues: CASSTLGGGGETQYF. The CDR3 DNA follows: TGTGCCAGCAGTACCCTGGGAGGCGGCGGGGAGACCCAGTACTTC.

The chain is built from TRBV19 and TRBJ1-3, with D hard to call. CDR1 is LNHDA, CDR2 SQIVND, per germline (reference sequence). The CDR3 runs to 15 residues. V lost 6 bases, J lost 3 bases, and 15 bases lay in between. In nucleotides, the CDR3 is TGTGCCAGTAGACCCTGGGCGGAGGATGGAAACACCATATATTTT. This codes for CASRPWAEDGNTIYF.

The chain carries TRBV19 and TRBJ1-5; weak D call: TRBD1 (6 bases). Trimming cost V 4 bases and J 5 bases, with 15 bases left between them. Germline values: CDR1 LNHDA, CDR2 SQIVND (reference sequence). The CDR3 has 15 amino acids. CDR3 in amino acids: CASSSFRGWHQPQHF. The CDR3 DNA reads TGTGCCAGTAGTAGCTTTAGGGGGTGGCATCAGCCCCAGCATTTT.

The chain uses TRBV2 and TRBJ1-4, with D possibly matching TRBD1 (6 bases). This CDR3 is built from 14 residues. The V end was cut by 3 bases, the J end by 1 base, with 6 bases between. Per germline, CDR1 SNHLY and CDR2 FYNNEI. The CDR3 loop is CASSDRGTNEKLFF. CDR3 coding DNA: TGTGCCAGCAGTGACAGGGGAACTAATGAAAAACTGTTTTTT.

The chain is built from TRBV29-1 and TRBJ2-1, with D perhaps TRBD1 or TRBD2 (6 bases each). This CDR3 has 12 residues. Germline CDR1 reads SQVTM; CDR2 reads ANQGSEA. The V end lost 6 bases, the J end lost 6 bases, and 12 bases lay between the germline ends. CDR3 DNA: TGCAGCGTAGTAAAGGGGGGCAATGAGCAGTTCTTC. Residues: CSVVKGGNEQFF.

The chain joins TRBV19 to TRBJ1-5; 8 bases are a match to TRBD1. CDR1 and CDR2 from the germline V gene are LNHDA and SQIVND (reference sequence). The V segment lost 11 bases and the J segment 5 bases; nucleotides outside the gene matches: 11. The CDR3 covers 14 residues. The CDR3 here is CAVGAGGFDQPQHF. Written as DNA, the CDR3 is TGTGCCGTGGGCGCAGGGGGCTTCGATCAGCCCCAGCATTTT. The full variable domain, rest sourced from reference TRBV19 and TRBJ1-5, is DGGITQSPKYLFRKEGQNVTLSCEQNLNHDAMYWYRQDPGQGLRLIYYSQIVNDFQKGDIAEGYSVSREKKESFPLTVTSAQKNPTAFYLCAVGAGGFDQPQHFGDGTRLSIL.

This chain connects TRBV27 to TRBJ2-7; tentative D call: TRBD1 (6 bases). Germline lookup yields CDR1 MNHEY and CDR2 SMNVEV (reference sequence). V lost 2 bases and J lost 3, with 11 bases in between. CDR3 length: 14 amino acids. This CDR3 is CASSLMGQGYEQYF. The CDR3 nucleotides read TGTGCCAGCAGTTTAATGGGACAAGGCTACGAGCAGTACTTC.